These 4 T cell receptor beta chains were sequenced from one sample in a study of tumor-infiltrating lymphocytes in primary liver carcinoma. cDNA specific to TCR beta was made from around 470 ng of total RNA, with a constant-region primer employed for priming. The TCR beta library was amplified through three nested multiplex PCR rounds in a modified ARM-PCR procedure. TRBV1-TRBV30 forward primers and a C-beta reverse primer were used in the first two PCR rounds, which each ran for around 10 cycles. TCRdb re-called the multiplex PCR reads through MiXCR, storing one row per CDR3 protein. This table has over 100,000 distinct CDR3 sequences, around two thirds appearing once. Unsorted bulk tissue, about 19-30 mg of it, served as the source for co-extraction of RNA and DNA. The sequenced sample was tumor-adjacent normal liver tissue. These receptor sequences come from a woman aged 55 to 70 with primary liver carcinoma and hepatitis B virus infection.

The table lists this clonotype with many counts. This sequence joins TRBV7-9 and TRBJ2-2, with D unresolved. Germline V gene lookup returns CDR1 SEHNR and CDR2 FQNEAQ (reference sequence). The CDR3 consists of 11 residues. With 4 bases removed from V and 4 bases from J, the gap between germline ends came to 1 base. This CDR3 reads CASSSTGELFF. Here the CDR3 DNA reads TGTGCCAGCAGCTCCACCGGGGAGCTGTTTTTT.

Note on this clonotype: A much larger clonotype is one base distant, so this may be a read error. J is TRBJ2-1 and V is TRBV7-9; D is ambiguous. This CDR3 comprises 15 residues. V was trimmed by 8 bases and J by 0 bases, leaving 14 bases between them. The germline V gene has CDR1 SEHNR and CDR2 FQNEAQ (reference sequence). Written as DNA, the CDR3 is TGTGCCAGCGGCAAACAACTGAGCTCCTACAATGAGCAGTTCTTC. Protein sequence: CASGKQLSSYNEQFF.

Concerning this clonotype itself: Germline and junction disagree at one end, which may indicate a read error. Written as DNA, the CDR3 is TGTGCCAGCAGTCTCCACAGGGGAGGGGATATGCAGTATTTT. Translating gives CASSLHRGGDMQYF. The rearrangement uses TRBV12-3 or TRBV12-4 and TRBJ2-3, with D perhaps matching TRBD1 or TRBD2 (7 bases each). The CDR3 has 14 amino acids.

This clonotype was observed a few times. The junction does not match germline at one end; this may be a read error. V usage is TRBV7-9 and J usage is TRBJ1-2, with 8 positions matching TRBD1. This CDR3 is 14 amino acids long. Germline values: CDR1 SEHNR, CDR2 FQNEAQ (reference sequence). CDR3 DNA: TGTACCAGCAGCTTAGCCAGGACAGGGTATGGCTACACCTTC. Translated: CTSSLARTGYGYTF.